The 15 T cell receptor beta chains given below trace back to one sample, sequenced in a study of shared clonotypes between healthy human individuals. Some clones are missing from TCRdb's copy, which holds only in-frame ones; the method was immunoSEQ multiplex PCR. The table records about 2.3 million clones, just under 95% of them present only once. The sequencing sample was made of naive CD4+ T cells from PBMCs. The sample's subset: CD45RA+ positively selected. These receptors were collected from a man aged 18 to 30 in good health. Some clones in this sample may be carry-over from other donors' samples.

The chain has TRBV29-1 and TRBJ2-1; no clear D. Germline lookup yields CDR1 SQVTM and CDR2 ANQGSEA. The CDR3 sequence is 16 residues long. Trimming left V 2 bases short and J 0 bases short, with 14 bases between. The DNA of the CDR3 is TGCAGCGTTGAATTTTGGGGATACTACTCCTACAATGAGCAGTTCTTC. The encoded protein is CSVEFWGYYSYNEQFF.

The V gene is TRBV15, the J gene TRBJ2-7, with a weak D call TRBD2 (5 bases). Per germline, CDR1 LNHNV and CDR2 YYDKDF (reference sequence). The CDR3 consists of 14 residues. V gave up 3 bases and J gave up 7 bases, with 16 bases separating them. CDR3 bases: TGTGCCACCAGCAGCTATCTGGGCGGGTATGAGCAGTACTTC. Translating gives CATSSYLGGYEQYF. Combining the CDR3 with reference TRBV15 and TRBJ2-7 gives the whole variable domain DAMVIQNPRYQVTQFGKPVTLSCSQTLNHNVMYWYQQKSSQAPKLLFHYYDKDFNNEADTPDNFQSRRPNTSFCFLDIRSPGLGDTAMYLCATSSYLGGYEQYFGPGTRLTVT.

The chain's CDR3 is CASSSTGVEKLFF. In DNA form, the CDR3 reads TGCGCCAGCAGCAGTACAGGGGTTGAAAAACTGTTTTTT. The rearrangement joins TRBV5-1 to TRBJ1-4; 7 nucleotides line up with TRBD1. The V gene's germline CDR1 is SGHRS and CDR2 YFSETQ. The CDR3 has 13 amino acids. V was clipped by 4 bases and J by 7 bases; unmatched bases: 4.

As DNA, the CDR3 is TGTGCCAGCACGGCAGGGACCTTAAGCAATCAGCCCCAGCATTTT. Its translation is CASTAGTLSNQPQHF. The chain has TRBV28 and TRBJ1-5; the D gene is possibly TRBD1 (5 bases). This CDR3 has 15 residues. Per germline, CDR1 MDHEN and CDR2 SYDVKM. V dropped 7 bases and J dropped 1 base, with 14 bases sitting between them.

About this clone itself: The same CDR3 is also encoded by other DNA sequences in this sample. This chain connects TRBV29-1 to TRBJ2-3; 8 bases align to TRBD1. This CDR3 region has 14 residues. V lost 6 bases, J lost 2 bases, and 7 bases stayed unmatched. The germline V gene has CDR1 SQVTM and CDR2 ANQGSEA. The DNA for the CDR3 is TGCAGCGTCGTGGGACAGGTAAACACAGATACGCAGTATTTT. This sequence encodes CSVVGQVNTDTQYF.

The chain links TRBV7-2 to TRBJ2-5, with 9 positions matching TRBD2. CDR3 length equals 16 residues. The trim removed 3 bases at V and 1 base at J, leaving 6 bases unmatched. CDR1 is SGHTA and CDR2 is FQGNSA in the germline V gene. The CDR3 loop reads CASSLGLSGSQETQYF. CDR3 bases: TGTGCCAGCAGCTTGGGTCTTAGCGGGAGCCAAGAGACCCAGTACTTC.

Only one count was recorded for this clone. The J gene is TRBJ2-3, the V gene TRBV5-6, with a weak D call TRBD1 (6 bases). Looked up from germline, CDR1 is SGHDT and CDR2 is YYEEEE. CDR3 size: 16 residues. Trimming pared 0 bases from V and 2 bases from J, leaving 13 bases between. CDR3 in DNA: TGTGCCAGCAGCTTGGGGGCAGACAGGTACACAGATACGCAGTATTTT. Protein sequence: CASSLGADRYTDTQYF.

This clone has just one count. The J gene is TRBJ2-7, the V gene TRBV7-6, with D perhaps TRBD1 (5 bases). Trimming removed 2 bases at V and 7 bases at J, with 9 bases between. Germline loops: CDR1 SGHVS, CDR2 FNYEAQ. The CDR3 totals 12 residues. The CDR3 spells CASSLTTAEQYF. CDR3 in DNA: TGTGCCAGCAGCTTAACGACAGCAGAGCAGTACTTC. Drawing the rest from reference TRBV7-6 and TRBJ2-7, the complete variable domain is GAGVSQSPRYKVTKRGQDVALRCDPISGHVSLYWYRQALGQGPEFLTYFNYEAQQDKSGLPNDRFSAERPEGSISTLTIQRTEQRDSAMYRCASSLTTAEQYFGPGTRLTVT.

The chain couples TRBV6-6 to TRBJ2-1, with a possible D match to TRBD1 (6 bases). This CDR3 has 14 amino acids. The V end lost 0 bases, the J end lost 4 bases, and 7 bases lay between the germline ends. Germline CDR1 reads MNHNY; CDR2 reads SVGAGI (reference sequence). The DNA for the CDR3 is TGTGCCAGCAGTTACTCGAGGGGGTACAATGAGCAGTTCTTC. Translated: CASSYSRGYNEQFF.

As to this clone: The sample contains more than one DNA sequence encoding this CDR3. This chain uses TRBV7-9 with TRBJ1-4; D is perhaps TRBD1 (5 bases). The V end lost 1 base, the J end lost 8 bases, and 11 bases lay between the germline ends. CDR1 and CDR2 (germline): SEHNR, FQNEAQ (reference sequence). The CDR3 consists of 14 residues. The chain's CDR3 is CASSLGAGNEKLFF. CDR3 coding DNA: TGTGCCAGCAGCTTAGGGGCAGGGAACGAAAAACTGTTTTTT. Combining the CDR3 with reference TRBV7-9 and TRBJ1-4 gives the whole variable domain DTGVSQNPRHKITKRGQNVTFRCDPISEHNRLYWYRQTLGQGPEFLTYFQNEAQLEKSRLLSDRFSAERPKGSFSTLEIQRTEQGDSAMYLCASSLGAGNEKLFFGSGTQLSVL.

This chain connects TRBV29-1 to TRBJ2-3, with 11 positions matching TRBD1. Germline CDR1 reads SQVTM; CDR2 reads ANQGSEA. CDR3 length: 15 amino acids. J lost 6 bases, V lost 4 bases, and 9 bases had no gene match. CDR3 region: CSVGAGTGGGDTQYF. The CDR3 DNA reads TGCAGCGTTGGAGCTGGGACAGGGGGAGGTGATACGCAGTATTTT.

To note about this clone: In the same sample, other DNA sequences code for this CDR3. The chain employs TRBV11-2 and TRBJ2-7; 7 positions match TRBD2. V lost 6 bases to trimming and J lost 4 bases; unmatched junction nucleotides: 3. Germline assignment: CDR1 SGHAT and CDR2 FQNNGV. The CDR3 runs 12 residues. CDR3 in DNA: TGTGCCAGCAGTCCCGGGGGGTACGAGCAGTACTTC. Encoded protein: CASSPGGYEQYF.

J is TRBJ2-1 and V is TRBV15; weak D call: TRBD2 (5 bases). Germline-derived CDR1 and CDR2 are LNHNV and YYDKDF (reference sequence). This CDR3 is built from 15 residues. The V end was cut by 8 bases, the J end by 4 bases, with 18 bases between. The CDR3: CATSRPLAVYNEQFF. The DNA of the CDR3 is TGTGCCACCTCCCGCCCCCTAGCTGTATACAATGAGCAGTTCTTC.

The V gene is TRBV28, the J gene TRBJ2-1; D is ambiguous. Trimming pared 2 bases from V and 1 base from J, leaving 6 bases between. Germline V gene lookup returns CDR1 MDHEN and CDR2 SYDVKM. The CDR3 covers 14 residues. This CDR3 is CASSLTGSYNEQFF. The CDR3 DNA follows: TGTGCCAGCAGTTTAACCGGGTCCTACAATGAGCAGTTCTTC.

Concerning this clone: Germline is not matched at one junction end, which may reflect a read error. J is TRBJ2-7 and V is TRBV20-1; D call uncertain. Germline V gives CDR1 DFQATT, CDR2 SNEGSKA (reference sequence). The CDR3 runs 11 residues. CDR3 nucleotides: TGCAGTGCTAGATCTTCCTTCGAGCAGTACTTC. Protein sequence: CSARSSFEQYF.